This TCR beta chain was found in a study of T cells after yellow fever vaccination. Study-wide results and caveats: Reappearing after the booster were most of the clones from primary vaccination (approximately 96% CD4, 75% to 90% CD8). The bulk population could contribute abundant contaminating clonotypes to FACS-sorted repertoires.

As to this clonotype: Its antigen remains unknown.

One entry per CDR3 protein results from TCRdb running MiXCR on the 5' RACE reads. Of 500,000 to 650,000 distinct CDR3 sequences in the sample, roughly an eighth are singletons; the top ten hold 15%. CDR1 and CDR2 (germline): SGHRS, YFSETQ. The CDR3 totals 14 residues. V was clipped by 4 bases and J by 3 bases; unmatched bases: 6. This chain joins TRBV5-1 and TRBJ2-5; 7 bases align to TRBD2. The source was PBMCs, collected on the day of the yellow fever booster vaccination. The TCR sequence derives from a young man who received the YFV17D yellow fever vaccine. CDR3 sequence (DNA): TGCGCCAGCAGCCGGACGGGGAGGGAAGAGACCCAGTACTTC. This gives the protein CASSRTGREETQYF.